The 21 T cell receptor beta chains listed next were all sequenced from one sample in a study of blood T cell repertoires in COVID-19 (TCRdb year 2020). The library came from the immunoSEQ multiplex PCR assay. TCRdb limited this immuneACCESS table to in-frame rearrangements with V and J called. A share of clones is missing; checked studies link under half to unresolved V genes, and the rest is unexplained. In all, the sample holds more than 55,000 clones, and approximately 90% of those were seen once. The top ten clones comprise roughly 6.7% of the sample. The sequencing input was peripheral blood. The receptors derive from a woman aged 70-85 years with acute or convalescent COVID-19.

The chain employs TRBV6-6 and TRBJ2-7; possibly TRBD1 for D (5 bases). The V and J ends lost 7 bases and 2 bases respectively, with 9 bases between them. CDR3 length: 12 amino acids. Per germline, CDR1 MNHNY and CDR2 SVGAGI (reference sequence). CDR3 protein: CASKGITYEQYF. CDR3 DNA sequence: TGTGCCAGCAAGGGGATCACCTACGAGCAGTACTTC.

The chain links TRBV19 to TRBJ2-7; D might be TRBD1 (5 bases). Trimming stripped 4 bases from V and 3 bases from J, with 10 bases between. Looked up from germline, CDR1 is LNHDA and CDR2 is SQIVND (reference sequence). The CDR3 loop spans 13 amino acids. In DNA, the CDR3 is TGTGCCAGTAGTAGAGCACAGGACTACGAGCAGTACTTC. Translation gives CASSRAQDYEQYF.

The chain couples TRBV2 to TRBJ2-1, with TRBD2 matching 13 bases. In germline, CDR1 is SNHLY, CDR2 FYNNEI. V lost 4 bases, J lost 3 bases, and 6 bases stayed unmatched. CDR3 size: 17 residues. The CDR3 nucleotides read TGTGCCAGCAGTGGGACTAGCGGGAGTCTCTACTACAATGAGCAGTTCTTC. This codes for CASSGTSGSLYYNEQFF.

This clone was seen once. The V gene is TRBV3-1 (or the pseudogene TRBV3-2), the J gene TRBJ2-5; maybe TRBD2 (5 bases). The germline V gene encodes CDR1 LGHDT and CDR2 YNNKEL (reference sequence). The CDR3 sequence is 12 residues long. V lost 2 bases and J lost 9, with 10 bases in between. The CDR3 DNA sequence: TGTGCCAGCAGCCAAAGGGTGCGGGCCCAGTACTTC. This gives the protein CASSQRVRAQYF.

The gene calls are TRBV6-6 and TRBJ1-5, with D maybe TRBD1 (5 bases). The germline gives CDR1 MNHNY, CDR2 SVGAGI (reference sequence). V was trimmed by 4 bases and J by 3 bases, leaving 10 bases between them. There are 14 residues in the CDR3. The CDR3 sequence: CASSSPGDNQPQHF. The CDR3 DNA reads TGTGCCAGCAGTTCACCGGGGGACAATCAGCCCCAGCATTTT.

This clone was seen only once. The V gene is TRBV19, the J gene TRBJ2-1; TRBD1 matches at 7 bases. The CDR3 sequence is 15 residues long. The V and J ends lost 6 bases and 4 bases, in that order; junction bases with no gene match: 9. CDR1 and CDR2 from the germline V gene are LNHDA and SQIVND (reference sequence). The CDR3 sequence is CASSRGYQKYNEQFF. The CDR3 nucleotides are TGTGCCAGTAGCAGGGGGTATCAGAAATACAATGAGCAGTTCTTC.

This rearrangement joins TRBV10-3 to TRBJ2-1, with unresolved D. The CDR3 length is 16 residues. V dropped 5 bases and J dropped 0 bases, with 14 bases sitting between them. Germline lookup yields CDR1 ENHRY and CDR2 SYGVKD. The DNA of the CDR3 is TGTGCCATCAGTCCGCGGCGGAGTAGCTCCTACAATGAGCAGTTCTTC. Translation: CAISPRRSSSYNEQFF.

The genes are TRBV7-2 and TRBJ1-3; D is unresolved. The CDR3 has 13 residues. Trimming stripped 2 bases from V and 0 bases from J, with 2 bases between. CDR1 is SGHTA and CDR2 is FQGNSA in the germline V gene. The CDR3 nucleotides read TGTGCCAGCAGCTTATACTCTGGAAACACCATATATTTT. Amino acid sequence: CASSLYSGNTIYF.

V and J are TRBV12-3 or TRBV12-4 and TRBJ1-2; D gene uncertain. The CDR3 contains 12 residues. V was cut by 4 bases and J by 4 bases, with 7 bases left in between. The CDR3 loop is CASSYESYGYTF. In DNA, the CDR3 is TGTGCCAGCAGTTATGAGAGCTATGGCTACACCTTC.

The chain employs TRBV12-5 and TRBJ1-1; no firm D call. The CDR3 is 15 residues long. Germline V lookup: CDR1 LGHNT, CDR2 FRNRAP. Trimming pared 1 base from V and 2 bases from J, leaving 11 bases between. DNA of the CDR3: TGTGCTAGTGGTTTGGCAGGTCTCTTAAACACTGAAGCTTTCTTT. Residues: CASGLAGLLNTEAFF. The full variable domain, its missing parts supplied by reference TRBV12-5 and TRBJ1-1, is DARVTQTPRHKVTEMGQEVTMRCQPILGHNTVFWYRQTMMQGLELLAYFRNRAPLDDSGMPKDRFSAEMPDATLATLKIQPSEPRDSAVYFCASGLAGLLNTEAFFGQGTRLTVV.

The genes are TRBV9 and TRBJ2-7; D not certain. The CDR3 covers 17 residues. Germline V gives CDR1 SGDLS, CDR2 YYNGEE. Deletions cut 0 bases from V and 0 bases from J, with 16 bases between. The CDR3 loop is CASSVGWASTSSYEQYF. CDR3 nucleotide sequence: TGTGCCAGCAGCGTAGGATGGGCCTCGACGAGCTCCTACGAGCAGTACTTC.

The chain employs TRBV5-4 and TRBJ1-6; 9 bases fit TRBD1. Germline V lookup: CDR1 SGHNT, CDR2 YYREEE (reference sequence). The CDR3 loop spans 15 amino acids. Trimming took 2 bases from V and 8 from J; bases not matched to a gene: 5. CDR3 in amino acids: CASSFSTGGYSPLHF. Here the CDR3 DNA reads TGTGCCAGCAGCTTTTCGACAGGGGGGTATTCACCCCTCCACTTT.

The chain employs TRBV19 and TRBJ1-5; 7 nucleotides align to TRBD1. Per the germline V gene, CDR1 is LNHDA and CDR2 is SQIVND (reference sequence). The CDR3 consists of 13 residues. V gave up 6 bases and J gave up 10 bases; unmatched junction bases: 9. The CDR3 DNA reads TGTGCCAGTAGCAGACAGGAGGGGGCCCCCCAGCATTTT. Protein product: CASSRQEGAPQHF.

The gene calls are TRBV6-5 and TRBJ2-3, with 12 bases fitting TRBD2. The CDR3 sequence is 16 residues long. J gave up 3 bases and V 4 bases, and 5 bases lay outside the gene matches. Per the germline V gene, CDR1 is MNHEY and CDR2 is SVGAGI. The chain's CDR3 is CASSFSGTSGTDTQYF. The CDR3 DNA follows: TGTGCCAGCAGTTTCTCCGGGACTAGCGGGACAGATACGCAGTATTTT.

This clone was found a few times. V is TRBV30 and J is TRBJ1-5; unclear D gene. Germline CDR1 is GTSNPN and CDR2 is SVGIG (reference sequence). CDR3 length: 17 residues. Trimming removed 2 bases at V and 0 bases at J, with 17 bases between. CDR3 region: CAWSIGRSSSSNQPQHF. The CDR3, as DNA: TGTGCCTGGAGTATAGGTAGGAGTAGCAGTAGCAATCAGCCCCAGCATTTT.

V gene TRBV5-1 combines with J gene TRBJ2-7, with D perhaps matching TRBD1 or TRBD2 (5 bases each). The germline CDR1 and CDR2 sequences are SGHRS and YFSETQ. V dropped 4 bases and J dropped 2 bases, with 10 bases sitting between them. The CDR3 totals 13 residues. CDR3 protein: CASSLGRAYEQYF. CDR3 nucleotides: TGCGCCAGCAGCCTGGGACGGGCCTACGAGCAGTACTTC.

V and J are TRBV5-4 and TRBJ2-7, with a weak D call TRBD1 (5 bases). CDR1 is SGHNT, CDR2 YYREEE, per germline (reference sequence). This CDR3 contains 15 residues. V was clipped by 1 base and J by 0 bases, with 11 bases between them. CDR3 residues: CASSLNQGRSYEQYF. Here the CDR3 DNA reads TGTGCCAGCAGCTTGAATCAGGGCCGCTCCTACGAGCAGTACTTC.

In its sample, this clone was seen a few times. The V and J genes are TRBV30 and TRBJ2-7; TRBD2 matches 7 bases. V was pared by 1 base and J by 3 bases, with 6 bases of the junction left unmatched. The CDR3 is made up of 14 amino acids. Germline-derived CDR1 and CDR2 are GTSNPN and SVGIG (reference sequence). Here the CDR3 DNA reads TGTGCCTGGAGTGGGACTAGAAATTTCTACGAGCAGTACTTC. This sequence encodes CAWSGTRNFYEQYF.

This clone was seen only a few times. This rearrangement joins TRBV7-9 to TRBJ2-3, with 7 nucleotides matching TRBD1. V lost 3 bases, J lost 3 bases, and 3 bases stayed unmatched. This CDR3 comprises 14 residues. Germline values: CDR1 SEHNR, CDR2 FQNEAQ (reference sequence). CDR3 DNA sequence: TGTGCCAGCAGCTTCCGACAGGGTACAGATACGCAGTATTTT. Residues: CASSFRQGTDTQYF.

The gene calls are TRBV7-9 and TRBJ1-2; a weak D match, TRBD1 (6 bases). There are 15 residues in the CDR3. The V and J ends lost 1 base and 2 bases respectively, with 11 bases between them. Germline values: CDR1 SEHNR, CDR2 FQNEAQ (reference sequence). The CDR3 coding sequence is TGTGCCAGCAGCTTAGTAGGACAGCCCAACTATGGCTACACCTTC. It encodes CASSLVGQPNYGYTF.

The gene calls are TRBV5-1 and TRBJ1-1; perhaps TRBD1 as D (6 bases). CDR1 and CDR2 (germline): SGHRS, YFSETQ. The CDR3 length is 14 residues. V was clipped by 4 bases and J by 2 bases, with 12 bases between them. CDR3 in DNA: TGCGCCAGCAGCAGTGGGGGCCCCAACACTGAAGCTTTCTTT. Encoded protein: CASSSGGPNTEAFF.